A selection of T cell receptor beta chains follows, all from one sample in a study of immune evolution from preneoplasia to lung adenocarcinoma. The assay was immunoSEQ multiplex PCR, and TCRdb's table has in-frame clones only and misses some. Seen here are thousands of clones, 65% to 80% observed once, and the top ten hold 9% to 15%. The specimen sequenced was FFPE lung adenocarcinoma in situ tissue. These receptor sequences come from a person aged 60-80 years with lung adenocarcinoma. The CDR3 runs from the conserved cysteine through the conserved F or W. A D gene is named only where the DNA matches it firmly. For some rows the clone size is stated as once, few or many, or as a class when expanded; others skip it.

TRBV6-5	NA	TRBJ1-4	TRBD1	TGTGCCAGCAGTTACGGGACAGACGGTGAAAAACTGTTTTTT	CASSYGTDGEKLFF
TRBV6-6	NA	TRBJ2-5	TRBD1	TGTGCCAGCACCCGGACAGGGGGCGTAGAGACCCAGTACTTC	CASTRTGGVETQYF
TRBV9	NA	TRBJ1-6	TRBD1	TGTGCCAGCAGAACCGGACAGGCGGCGGATTCACCCCTCCACTTT	CASRTGQAADSPLHF
TRBV6-6	few	TRBJ2-2	NA	TGTGCCAGCAGTTACGTAACCGGGGAGCTGTTTTTT	CASSYVTGELFF
TRBV28	NA	TRBJ1-2	NA	TGTGCCAGCAGTTTGTACAGGAACTATGGCTACACCTTC	CASSLYRNYGYTF
TRBV7-9	NA	TRBJ1-2	TRBD1	TGTGCCAGCACGCGAACAGGGGCTGCTGACGGCTATGGCTACACCTTC	CASTRTGAADGYGYTF
TRBV18	NA	TRBJ2-3	TRBD1	TGTGCCAGCTCACCACAGGGGGCGGTCAGCACAGATACGCAGTATTTT	CASSPQGAVSTDTQYF
TRBV6-1	NA	TRBJ1-2	NA	TGTGCCAGCAGTGCGAACCCCTTAGCTGGCTACACCTTC	CASSANPLAGYTF
TRBV7-9	NA	TRBJ2-5	NA	TGTGCCAGCAGCTCCACGGACGGAGTTGGGACCCAGTACTTC	CASSSTDGVGTQYF
TRBV7-2	few	TRBJ2-1	TRBD2	TGTGCCAGCAGCTCCCGACTAGCGGGGGCTTATAATGAGCAGTTCTTC	CASSSRLAGAYNEQFF
TRBV12-5	NA	TRBJ1-1	NA	TGTGCTAGTGGCATACAGGGGAACACTGAAGCTTTCTTT	CASGIQGNTEAFF
TRBV28	NA	TRBJ1-4	NA	TGTGCTAGCAGTTTGGACAGTTCAACTAATGAAAAACTGTTTTTT	CASSLDSSTNEKLFF
TRBV7-8	NA	TRBJ2-3	TRBD1	TGTGCCAGCAGCCTGACAGGGGGCGCCGATACGCAGTATTTT	CASSLTGGADTQYF
TRBV28	NA	TRBJ2-3	TRBD1	TGTGCCAGCAGCCGATTTGGACAGGGAACCGATACGCAGTATTTT	CASSRFGQGTDTQYF
TRBV28	NA	TRBJ1-1	TRBD1	TGTGCCAGCAGACCCGGGACAGCTATGAACACTGAAGCTTTCTTT	CASRPGTAMNTEAFF
TRBV28	NA	TRBJ1-1	NA	TGTGCCAGCAGTTTGTCTGTGAACACTGAAGCTTTCTTT	CASSLSVNTEAFF
TRBV5-1	NA	TRBJ1-5	NA	TGCGCCAGCAGGCCAGGGGACAATCAGCCCCAGCATTTT	CASRPGDNQPQHF
TRBV13	few	TRBJ1-6	TRBD1	TGTGCCAGCAGCTTCACAGGGGAAAATAATTCACCCCTCCACTTT	CASSFTGENNSPLHF
TRBV6-5	NA	TRBJ2-7	NA	TGTGCCAGCAGTTACACCTGGGACACCACCTACGAGCAGTACTTC	CASSYTWDTTYEQYF
TRBV7-7	NA	TRBJ2-5	NA	TGTGCTAGCAGCTTAGGTCCAGGCGACACCGGGGAGACCCAGTACTTC	CASSLGPGDTGETQYF
TRBV5-6	NA	TRBJ2-1	NA	TGTGCCAGCAGCTACGACCAGAACAATGAGCAGTTCTTC	CASSYDQNNEQFF
TRBV7-2	NA	TRBJ1-5	NA	TGTGCCAGCAGCTTAGGCAGGGGAGATCAGCCCCAGCATTTT	CASSLGRGDQPQHF
TRBV10-3	NA	TRBJ2-3	NA	TGTGCCATCAGTGAGTCGGAGGGGTTGACAGATACACAGTATTTT	CAISESEGLTDTQYF
TRBV11-2	once	TRBJ1-2	TRBD1	TGTGCCAGCAGCTTAGCGGACAGGGTTACCTTC	CASSLADRVTF
TRBV15	once	TRBJ1-5	NA	TGTGCCACCAGCAGAGATTGGGCAAATAATCAGCCCCAGCATTTT	CATSRDWANNQPQHF
TRBV30	NA	TRBJ2-7	NA	TGTGCCTGGAGTGTACTGAAGGGACTCAGGGCCTACGAGCAGTACTTC	CAWSVLKGLRAYEQYF
TRBV7-9	NA	TRBJ1-4	TRBD1	TGTGCCAGCAGAACCGGGACAGGGGACGAAAAACTGTTTTTT	CASRTGTGDEKLFF
TRBV7-9	NA	TRBJ1-2	TRBD1	TGTGCCAGCAGCTCCCGGGACAGGGGTCATAACTATGGCTACACCTTC	CASSSRDRGHNYGYTF
TRBV5-6	once	TRBJ2-7	TRBD1	TGTGCCAGCAGCTTTGGACAGGGGGTAGCCTACGAGCAGTACTTC	CASSFGQGVAYEQYF
TRBV4-1	few	TRBJ2-1	NA	TGCGCCAGCAGTTACGAGGGGGACAATGAGCAGTTCTTC	CASSYEGDNEQFF
TRBV6-1	NA	TRBJ1-5	TRBD1	TGTGCCAGCAGTGACCCCGGGACAGGGAACCACAATCAGCCCCAGCATTTT	CASSDPGTGNHNQPQHF
TRBV5-1	NA	TRBJ2-5	NA	TGCGCCAGCAGCTCATGGGGACAAGAGACCCAGTACTTC	CASSSWGQETQYF
TRBV2	NA	TRBJ1-2	TRBD1	TGTGCCAGCCGGGACAGGAATACGGATGGCTACACCTTC	CASRDRNTDGYTF
TRBV7-2	NA	TRBJ2-1	NA	TGTGCCAGCAGCTCGGACTGGAACTCCTACAATGAGCAGTTCTTC	CASSSDWNSYNEQFF
TRBV6-4	NA	TRBJ2-1	TRBD1	TGTGCCAGCAGTGAACGACCGGGACAGGGCTACAATGAGCAGTTCTTC	CASSERPGQGYNEQFF
TRBV18	NA	TRBJ1-6	NA	TGTGCCAGCTCACCAAAGCAAGATAATTCACCCCTCCACTTT	CASSPKQDNSPLHF
TRBV4-3	once	TRBJ2-2	NA	TGCGCCAGCAGCGCGATGGTGAACACCGGGGAGCTGTTTTTT	CASSAMVNTGELFF
TRBV9	NA	TRBJ2-1	NA	TGTGCCAGCAGCGTAGTCTCTACCTGGGATGAGCAGTTCTTC	CASSVVSTWDEQFF
TRBV7-9	NA	TRBJ1-5	TRBD1	TGTGCCAGCAGCCCCGGACAGGGGGGTCAGCCCCAGCATTTT	CASSPGQGGQPQHF
TRBV5-1	NA	TRBJ1-4	NA	TGCGCCAGCAGCCTAGGTGATAATAATGAAAAACTGTTTTTT	CASSLGDNNEKLFF
TRBV19	NA	TRBJ2-1	TRBD2	TGTGCCAGTGGACTAGCCATCTACAATGAGCAGTTCTTC	CASGLAIYNEQFF
TRBV6-1	NA	TRBJ2-7	TRBD2	TGTGCCAGCAGTGAAGGGGGGGGCGAGCAGTACTTC	CASSEGGGEQYF
TRBV11-3	NA	TRBJ1-1	NA	TGTGCCAGCAGCCTTCTGAACACTGAAGCTTTCTTT	CASSLLNTEAFF
TRBV19	NA	TRBJ1-5	NA	TGTGCCAGTACCAACAGGGCTAATCAGCCCCAGCATTTT	CASTNRANQPQHF
TRBV11-3	NA	TRBJ2-7	NA	TGTGCCAGCAGCTTAGGTTCCCAACGGGAGCAGTACTTC	CASSLGSQREQYF
TRBV10-3	NA	TRBJ1-1	NA	TGTGCCATCAGTAGGCAGGAGAACACTGAAGCTTTCTTT	CAISRQENTEAFF
TRBV2	NA	TRBJ2-1	TRBD1	TGTGCCAGCAGTGAATACAGGGGTGAGCAGTTCTTC	CASSEYRGEQFF
TRBV19	NA	TRBJ1-1	TRBD1	TGTGCCACCTCAGGGGGGAACACTGAAGCTTTCTTT	CATSGGNTEAFF
TRBV7-8	few	TRBJ1-6	NA	TGTGCCAGCAGCAGTGAACTCGGGGGTAATTCACCCCTCCACTTT	CASSSELGGNSPLHF
TRBV15	NA	TRBJ1-1	NA	TGTGCCACCACCTGGACAGAGAACACTGAAGCTTTCTTT	CATTWTENTEAFF
TRBV6-1	NA	TRBJ1-2	NA	TGTGCCAGCAGTGAATACGGGGGATTAGCCTATGGCTACACCTTC	CASSEYGGLAYGYTF
TRBV18	once	TRBJ2-2	NA	TGTGCCAGCTCACCCAGTTGCAGCAACCGGGGAGCTGTTTTT	CASSPSCSNRGAVF
TRBV5-4	NA	TRBJ2-5	NA	TGTGCCAGCAGCTCCGTTACGGGACAACAAGAGACCCAGTACTTC	CASSSVTGQQETQYF
TRBV7-8	NA	TRBJ1-3	TRBD1	TGTGCCAGCAGCCGCACCCAGGGGGCCATTGGAAACACCATATATTTT	CASSRTQGAIGNTIYF
TRBV29-1	once	TRBJ1-2	NA	TGCAGCGTTGGTGCGTGGGAATTGAGCTACACCTTC	CSVGAWELSYTF
TRBV5-6	once	TRBJ2-1	NA	TGTGCCAGCAGCTTGGCTAGCTTCAATGAGCAGTTCTTC	CASSLASFNEQFF
TRBV30	NA	TRBJ1-4	TRBD1	TGTGCCTGGAACCGACAGGGGCCCTCCGAAAAACTGTTTTTT	CAWNRQGPSEKLFF